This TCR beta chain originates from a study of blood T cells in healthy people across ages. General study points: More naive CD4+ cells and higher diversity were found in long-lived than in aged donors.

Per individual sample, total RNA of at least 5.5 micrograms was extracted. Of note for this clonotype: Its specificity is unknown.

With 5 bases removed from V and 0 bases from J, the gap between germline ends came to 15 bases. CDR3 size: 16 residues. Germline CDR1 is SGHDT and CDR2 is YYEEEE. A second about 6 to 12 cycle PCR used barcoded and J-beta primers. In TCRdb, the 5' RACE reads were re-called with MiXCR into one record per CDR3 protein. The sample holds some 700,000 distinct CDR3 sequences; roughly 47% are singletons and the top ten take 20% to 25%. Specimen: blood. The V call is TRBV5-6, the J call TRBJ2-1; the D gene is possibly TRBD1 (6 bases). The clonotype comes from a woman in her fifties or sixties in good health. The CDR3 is CASSRRQESSYNEQFF. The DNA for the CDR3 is TGTGCCAGCAGTAGAAGACAGGAGAGCTCCTACAATGAGCAGTTCTTC.